The rows below give T cell receptor beta chains drawn from one sample of a study of shared T cell receptors in the human thymus. Libraries were prepared by immunoSEQ multiplex PCR; TCRdb keeps only in-frame clonotypes and omits some of them. This table has 450,000 to 650,000 clones, around 78% appearing once. The sample also formed part of further work on human thymus T cells.

Sequenced: thymocytes. The origin of the receptors is a boy younger than two with a congenital heart defect. Both conserved end residues are part of each CDR3. Each record gives: V gene, J gene, D gene, clone size, CDR3 protein, CDR3 DNA. The D gene is left open where the match is weak. Part of the rows lack a size; the others show once, few, many or a class for expanded clones.

TRBV7-2	TRBJ2-3	.	.	CASSLAPRGTGGNGGTDTQYF	TGTGCCAGCAGCTTAGCGCCTCGGGGAACGGGCGGAAACGGGGGCACAGATACGCAGTATTTT
TRBV4-2	TRBJ2-2	.	.	CASSQVALALNTGELFF	TGTGCCAGCAGCCAAGTGGCGCTAGCCTTGAACACCGGGGAGCTGTTTTTT
TRBV30	TRBJ1-1	.	.	CASSRVGANTEAFF	TGTGCCTCCTCACGGGTAGGGGCTAACACTGAAGCTTTCTTT
TRBV27	TRBJ2-5	.	few	CASSLRLQETQYF	TGTGCCAGCAGTTTACGTCTCCAAGAGACCCAGTACTTC
TRBV5-1	TRBJ2-7	.	.	CASSSWESSYEQYF	TGCGCCAGCAGCTCCTGGGAGAGCTCCTACGAGCAGTACTTC
TRBV25-1	TRBJ2-1	.	.	CASSAHRPLSYNEQFF	TGTGCCAGCAGTGCTCACAGGCCGCTCTCCTACAATGAGCAGTTCTTC
TRBV6-5	TRBJ2-2	.	.	CASSSEGLSDTGELFF	TGTGCCAGCAGTTCCGAGGGACTCTCAGACACCGGGGAGCTGTTTTTT
TRBV5-4	TRBJ2-1	TRBD2	.	CASSVPSGSSYNEQFF	TGTGCCAGCAGCGTCCCTAGCGGTAGCTCCTACAATGAGCAGTTCTTC
TRBV28	TRBJ2-4	.	.	CASRPDRLAKNIQYF	TGTGCCAGCAGACCAGACCGACTAGCCAAAAACATTCAGTACTTC
TRBV9	TRBJ2-5	TRBD2	.	CASSAGTSGRQGVSAETQYF	TGTGCCAGCAGCGCCGGGACTAGCGGGAGACAGGGGGTATCTGCTGAGACCCAGTACTTC
TRBV7-9	TRBJ1-2	.	.	CASSLVAGAYGYTF	TGTGCCAGCAGCTTAGTCGCGGGGGCCTATGGCTACACCTTC
TRBV2	TRBJ1-1	.	.	CASSDGSRVTEAFF	TGTGCCAGCAGTGACGGGAGTAGAGTGACTGAAGCTTTCTTT
TRBV2	TRBJ1-1	.	once	CASRKRPNTEAFF	TGTGCCAGCAGGAAGAGGCCGAACACTGAAGCTTTCTTT
TRBV7-2	TRBJ1-1	.	.	CASSLRYGGENTEAFF	TGTGCCAGCAGCTTAAGGTATGGAGGTGAAAACACTGAAGCTTTCTTT
TRBV19	TRBJ1-5	.	.	CASRHPWANNQPQHF	TGTGCCAGTAGGCATCCGTGGGCCAACAATCAGCCCCAGCATTTT
TRBV4-3	TRBJ1-1	.	.	CASSQGLMGRWNTEAFF	TGCGCCAGCAGCCAAGGCCTCATGGGGCGGTGGAACACTGAAGCTTTCTTT
TRBV12-5	TRBJ2-7	.	.	CASGLPPGSGGVEQYF	TGTGCTAGTGGTTTGCCCCCTGGGTCAGGCGGGGTCGAGCAGTACTTC
TRBV5-6	TRBJ2-2	TRBD1	.	CASSNRGKMAGELFF	TGTGCCAGCAGCAACAGGGGGAAGATGGCCGGGGAGCTGTTTTTT
TRBV5-4	TRBJ1-2	.	.	CASRDRDLANYGYTF	TGTGCCAGCAGAGATCGGGACTTGGCTAACTATGGCTACACCTTC
TRBV4-1	TRBJ2-7	TRBD1	.	CASSQDPRRDRTSYEQYF	TGCGCCAGCAGCCAAGATCCGCGCCGGGACAGGACCTCCTACGAGCAGTACTTC
TRBV2	TRBJ1-1	TRBD1	.	CASTQPGQGIPQPSAFF	TGTGCCAGCACCCAACCGGGACAGGGTATTCCCCAGCCATCAGCTTTCTTT
TRBV4-3	TRBJ1-2	.	.	CASSQFQGGYGYTF	TGCGCCAGCAGCCAATTTCAGGGTGGGTATGGCTACACCTTC
TRBV7-7	TRBJ2-2	TRBD2	once	CASSGLAGGTGELFF	TGTGCCAGCAGCGGATTAGCGGGAGGCACCGGGGAGCTGTTTTTT
TRBV6-5	TRBJ1-1	.	.	CASSRAGGYTEAFF	TGTGCCAGCAGTCGTGCCGGGGGTTACACTGAAGCTTTCTTT
TRBV10-1	TRBJ2-7	TRBD2	.	CASSAGASGNYEQYF	TGCGCCAGCAGTGCTGGGGCTAGCGGAAACTACGAGCAGTACTTC
TRBV30	TRBJ2-3	TRBD2	.	CAWSPEAGIFPGTDTQYF	TGTGCCTGGAGTCCCGAAGCGGGAATCTTCCCAGGTACAGATACGCAGTATTTT
TRBV30	TRBJ2-1	TRBD2	.	CAWSPLGGAGDLYNEQFF	TGTGCCTGGAGTCCCCTCGGGGGAGCGGGGGACCTTTACAATGAGCAGTTCTTC
TRBV15	TRBJ1-5	TRBD1	few	CATSRGSVTGGGQPQHF	TGTGCCACCAGCAGAGGGTCCGTGACAGGGGGCGGGCAGCCCCAGCATTTT
TRBV15	TRBJ2-7	TRBD2	.	CATSLGTSGSMREIYEQYF	TGTGCCACCAGCTTGGGGACTAGCGGGAGTATGAGGGAGATTTACGAGCAGTACTTC
TRBV5-6	TRBJ1-2	.	.	CASSLVPLGVGYGYTF	TGTGCCAGCAGCTTGGTCCCCCTAGGGGTAGGTTATGGCTACACCTTC
TRBV2	TRBJ2-2	TRBD2	.	CASSNRGWRENDGELFF	TGTGCCAGCAGCAACCGGGGGTGGCGGGAGAACGACGGGGAGCTGTTTTTT
TRBV21-1	TRBJ2-7	.	few	CASSKVHGLAGVRDEQYF	TGTGCCAGCAGCAAAGTTCATGGACTAGCGGGAGTCAGGGACGAGCAGTACTTC
TRBV28	TRBJ2-3	.	.	CASSLWGSGTDTQYF	TGTGCCAGCAGTTTATGGGGGTCAGGGACAGATACGCAGTATTTT
TRBV28	TRBJ1-1	TRBD1	.	CASSPEGQGAGNTEAFF	TGTGCCAGCAGTCCCGAGGGACAGGGGGCGGGGAACACTGAAGCTTTCTTT
TRBV6-1	TRBJ1-1	TRBD1	.	CASSALAKTGAMNTEAFF	TGTGCCAGCAGTGCCCTAGCGAAGACAGGGGCCATGAACACTGAAGCTTTCTTT
TRBV7-2	TRBJ2-1	TRBD2	.	CASSRKTSGRHKPGNEQFF	TGTGCCAGCAGCCGTAAGACTAGCGGGAGGCACAAACCGGGCAATGAGCAGTTCTTC
TRBV9	TRBJ2-1	.	.	CASSAYRVISYNEQFF	TGTGCCAGCAGCGCCTACAGGGTTATTTCCTACAATGAGCAGTTCTTC
TRBV29-1	TRBJ2-3	.	.	CSGSKGGGTDTQYF	TGCAGCGGATCGAAGGGGGGGGGCACAGATACGCAGTATTTT
TRBV4-1	TRBJ1-3	.	few	CASSQQGISGNTIYF	TGCGCCAGCAGCCAACAGGGGATCTCTGGAAACACCATATATTTT
TRBV14	TRBJ1-2	.	.	CASSPDRIGGYTF	TGTGCCAGCAGCCCTGACAGAATAGGTGGCTACACCTTC
TRBV4-3	TRBJ2-3	TRBD2	.	CASSHTPGLAGGTDTQYF	TGCGCCAGCAGCCATACCCCGGGACTAGCGGGAGGCACAGATACGCAGTATTTT
TRBV27	TRBJ2-3	TRBD1	.	CASTHTGAPTDTQYF	TGTGCCAGCACCCATACAGGGGCACCCACAGATACGCAGTATTTT
TRBV4-3	TRBJ2-1	TRBD2	few	CASSQEEGSGRFSEQFF	TGCGCCAGCAGCCAAGAAGAGGGCAGCGGGAGGTTTAGTGAGCAGTTCTTC
TRBV7-8	TRBJ2-7	.	.	CASSLGSGAIDYEQYF	TGTGCCAGCAGCTTAGGGAGCGGTGCGATTGACTACGAGCAGTACTTC
TRBV6-1	TRBJ2-3	TRBD1	few	CASKLDRVVTDTQYF	TGTGCCAGCAAACTGGACAGGGTGGTTACAGATACGCAGTATTTT
TRBV27	TRBJ2-5	.	.	CASSPSPRDQYF	TGTGCCAGCTCCCCGAGTCCCAGGGACCAGTACTTC
TRBV11-2	TRBJ2-3	TRBD2	.	CASSPGREGLETDTQYF	TGTGCCAGCAGCCCAGGGCGGGAGGGCCTGGAGACAGATACGCAGTATTTT
TRBV10-1	TRBJ2-7	.	.	CASQGFGHREQYF	TGCGCCAGCCAAGGGTTTGGACACCGCGAGCAGTACTTC
TRBV7-9	TRBJ2-2	.	.	CASSLGWQNTGELFF	TGTGCCAGCAGCTTAGGTTGGCAAAACACCGGGGAGCTGTTTTTT
TRBV4-1	TRBJ2-3	.	.	CASSQELAVGADTQYF	TGCGCCAGCAGCCAAGAGTTAGCGGTGGGGGCAGATACGCAGTATTTT
TRBV4-3	TRBJ2-7	TRBD1	few	CASSQHRTGIYEQYF	TGCGCCAGCAGCCAACACAGGACAGGCATCTACGAGCAGTACTTC
TRBV5-4	TRBJ1-5	.	.	CASSLFPNQPQHF	TGTGCCAGCAGCCTATTCCCAAATCAGCCCCAGCATTTT